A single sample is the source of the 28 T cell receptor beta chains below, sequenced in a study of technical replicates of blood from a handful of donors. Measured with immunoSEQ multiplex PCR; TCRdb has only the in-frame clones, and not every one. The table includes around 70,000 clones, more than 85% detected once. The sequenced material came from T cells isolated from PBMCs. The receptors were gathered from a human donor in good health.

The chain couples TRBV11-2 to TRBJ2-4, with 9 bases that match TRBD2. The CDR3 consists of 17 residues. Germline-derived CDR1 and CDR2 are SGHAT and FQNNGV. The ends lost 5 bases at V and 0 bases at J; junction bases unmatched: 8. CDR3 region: CASSTRGGTLAKNIQYF. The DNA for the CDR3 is TGTGCCAGCAGCACGCGGGGGGGGACACTAGCCAAAAACATTCAGTACTTC.

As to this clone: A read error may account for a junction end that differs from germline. As DNA, the CDR3 is TGTGCCAGTAGTCTAGACTTCCTTCAGCCCCAGCATTTT. Translated, it gives CASSLDFLQPQHF. The rearrangement links TRBV19 to TRBJ1-5; no clear D gene. CDR1 is LNHDA and CDR2 is SQIVND in the germline V gene (reference sequence). This CDR3 spans 13 amino acids.

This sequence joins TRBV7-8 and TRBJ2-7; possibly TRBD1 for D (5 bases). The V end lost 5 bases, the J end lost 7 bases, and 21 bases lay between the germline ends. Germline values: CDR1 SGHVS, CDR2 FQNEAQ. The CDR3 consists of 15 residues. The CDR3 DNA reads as TGTGCCAGCAGCCCAAGCAGGGTATCATTCCGGGAGCAGTACTTC. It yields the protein CASSPSRVSFREQYF.

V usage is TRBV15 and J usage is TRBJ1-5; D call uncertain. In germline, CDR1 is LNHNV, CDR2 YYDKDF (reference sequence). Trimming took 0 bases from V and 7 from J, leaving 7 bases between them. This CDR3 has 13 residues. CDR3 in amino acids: CATSRDEWQPQHF. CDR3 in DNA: TGTGCCACCAGCAGAGATGAGTGGCAGCCCCAGCATTTT. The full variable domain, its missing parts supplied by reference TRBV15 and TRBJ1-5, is DAMVIQNPRYQVTQFGKPVTLSCSQTLNHNVMYWYQQKSSQAPKLLFHYYDKDFNNEADTPDNFQSRRPNTSFCFLDIRSPGLGDTAMYLCATSRDEWQPQHFGDGTRLSIL.

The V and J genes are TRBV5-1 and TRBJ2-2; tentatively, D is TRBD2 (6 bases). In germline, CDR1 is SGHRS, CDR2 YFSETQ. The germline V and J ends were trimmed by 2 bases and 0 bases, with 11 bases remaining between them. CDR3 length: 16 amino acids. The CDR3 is CASSFNGGSNTGELFF. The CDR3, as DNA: TGCGCCAGCAGCTTTAATGGGGGGTCGAACACCGGGGAGCTGTTTTTT.

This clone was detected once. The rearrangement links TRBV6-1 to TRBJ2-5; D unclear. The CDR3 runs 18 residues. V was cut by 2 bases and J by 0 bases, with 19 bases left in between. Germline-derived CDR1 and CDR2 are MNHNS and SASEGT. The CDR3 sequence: CASSEPDSLRPHQETQYF. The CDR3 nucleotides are TGTGCCAGCAGTGAACCTGACTCCCTACGACCCCACCAAGAGACCCAGTACTTC.

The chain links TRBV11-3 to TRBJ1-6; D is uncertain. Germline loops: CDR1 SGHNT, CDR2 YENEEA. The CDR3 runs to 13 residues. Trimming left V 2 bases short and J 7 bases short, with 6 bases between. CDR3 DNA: TGTGCCAGCAGCTTAATCGGGAATTCACCCCTCCACTTT. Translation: CASSLIGNSPLHF.

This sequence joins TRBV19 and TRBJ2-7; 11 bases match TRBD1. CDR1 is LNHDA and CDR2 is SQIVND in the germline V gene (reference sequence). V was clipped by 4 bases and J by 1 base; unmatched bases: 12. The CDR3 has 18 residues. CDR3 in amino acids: CASSTQRTGGMPSYEQYF. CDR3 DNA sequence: TGTGCCAGTAGTACCCAGCGGACAGGGGGCATGCCATCCTACGAGCAGTACTTC. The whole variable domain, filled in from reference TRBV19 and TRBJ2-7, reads DGGITQSPKYLFRKEGQNVTLSCEQNLNHDAMYWYRQDPGQGLRLIYYSQIVNDFQKGDIAEGYSVSREKKESFPLTVTSAQKNPTAFYLCASSTQRTGGMPSYEQYFGPGTRLTVT.

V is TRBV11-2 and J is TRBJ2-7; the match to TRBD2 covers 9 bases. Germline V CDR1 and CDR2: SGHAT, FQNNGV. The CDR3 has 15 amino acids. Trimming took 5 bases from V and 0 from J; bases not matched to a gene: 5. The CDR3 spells CASSGGGAASYEQYF. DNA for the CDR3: TGTGCCAGCAGCGGCGGGGGGGCGGCCTCCTACGAGCAGTACTTC.

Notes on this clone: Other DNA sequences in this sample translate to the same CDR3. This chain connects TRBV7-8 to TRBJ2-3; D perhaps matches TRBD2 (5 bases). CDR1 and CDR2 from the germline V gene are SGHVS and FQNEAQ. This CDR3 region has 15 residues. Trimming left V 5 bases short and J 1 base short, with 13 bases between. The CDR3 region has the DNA TGTGCCAGCAGCCCCTCTGGAGGTGGCACAGATACGCAGTATTTT. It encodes CASSPSGGGTDTQYF.

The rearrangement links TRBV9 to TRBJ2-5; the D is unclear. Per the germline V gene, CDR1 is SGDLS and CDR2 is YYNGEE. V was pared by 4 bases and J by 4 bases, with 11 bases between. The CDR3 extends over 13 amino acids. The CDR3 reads CASSPLGRETQYF. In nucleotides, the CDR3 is TGTGCCAGCAGCCCCCTAGGAAGAGAGACCCAGTACTTC.

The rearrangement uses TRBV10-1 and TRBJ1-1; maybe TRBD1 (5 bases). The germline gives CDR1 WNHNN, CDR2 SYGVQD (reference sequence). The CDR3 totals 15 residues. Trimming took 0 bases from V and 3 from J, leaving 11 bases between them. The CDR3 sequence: CASSESGAGDTEAFF. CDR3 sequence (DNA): TGCGCCAGCAGTGAGTCCGGGGCGGGGGACACTGAAGCTTTCTTT.

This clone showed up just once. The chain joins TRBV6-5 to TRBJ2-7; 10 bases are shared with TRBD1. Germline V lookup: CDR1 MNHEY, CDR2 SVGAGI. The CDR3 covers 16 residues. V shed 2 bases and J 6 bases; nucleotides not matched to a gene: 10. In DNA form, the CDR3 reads TGTGCCAGCAGTTACAGCGCGGGGACAGGGGCTTTCGAGCAGTACTTC. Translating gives CASSYSAGTGAFEQYF.

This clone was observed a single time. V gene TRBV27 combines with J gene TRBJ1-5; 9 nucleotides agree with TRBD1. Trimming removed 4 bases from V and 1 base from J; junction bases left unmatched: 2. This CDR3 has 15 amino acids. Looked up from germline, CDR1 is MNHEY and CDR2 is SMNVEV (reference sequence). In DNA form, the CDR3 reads TGTGCCAGCAGTTCGACAGGGGGGAGCAATCAGCCCCAGCATTTT. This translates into CASSSTGGSNQPQHF.

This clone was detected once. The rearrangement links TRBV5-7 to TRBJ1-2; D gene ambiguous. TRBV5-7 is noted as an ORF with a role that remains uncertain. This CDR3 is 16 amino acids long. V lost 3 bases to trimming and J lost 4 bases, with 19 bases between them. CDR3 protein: CASSSLSGFSFYGYTF. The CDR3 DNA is TGTGCCAGCAGCTCTTTGTCAGGATTTTCCTTCTATGGCTACACCTTC.

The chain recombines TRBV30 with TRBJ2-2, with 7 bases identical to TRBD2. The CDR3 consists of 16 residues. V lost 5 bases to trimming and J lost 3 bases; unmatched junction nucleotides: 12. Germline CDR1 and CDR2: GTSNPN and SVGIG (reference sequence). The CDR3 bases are TGTGCCTGGGGGACGGGCAGGGCGGGAGACACCGGGGAGCTGTTTTTT. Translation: CAWGTGRAGDTGELFF.

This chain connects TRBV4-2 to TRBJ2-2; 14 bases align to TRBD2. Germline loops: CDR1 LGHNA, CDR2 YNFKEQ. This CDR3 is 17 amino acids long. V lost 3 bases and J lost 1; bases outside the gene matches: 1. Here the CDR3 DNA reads TGTGCCAGCAGCCACGGACTAGCGGGGGGGAACACCGGGGAGCTGTTTTTT. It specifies CASSHGLAGGNTGELFF.

CDR3 sequence reads: CASSPTGANEKLFF. The CDR3, as DNA: TGTGCCAGTAGTCCCACGGGGGCTAATGAAAAACTGTTTTTT. This chain links TRBV19 with TRBJ1-4; D possibly corresponds to TRBD1 (5 bases). V lost 5 bases to trimming and J lost 3 bases, with 10 bases between them. The CDR3 runs 14 residues. Per the germline V gene, CDR1 is LNHDA and CDR2 is SQIVND (reference sequence).

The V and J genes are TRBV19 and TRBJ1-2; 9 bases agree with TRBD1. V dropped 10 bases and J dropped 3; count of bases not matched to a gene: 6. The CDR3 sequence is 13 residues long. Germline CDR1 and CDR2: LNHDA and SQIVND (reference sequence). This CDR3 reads CATKTGGDYGYTF. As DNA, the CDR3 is TGTGCCACCAAAACAGGGGGCGACTATGGCTACACCTTC.

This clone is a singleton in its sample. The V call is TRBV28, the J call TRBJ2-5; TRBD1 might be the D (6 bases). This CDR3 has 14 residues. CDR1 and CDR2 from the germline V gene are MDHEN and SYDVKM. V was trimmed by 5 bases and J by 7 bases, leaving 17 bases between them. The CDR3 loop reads CASSPTGTQGTQYF. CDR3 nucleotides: TGTGCCAGCAGTCCTACAGGGACCCAGGGGACCCAGTACTTC.

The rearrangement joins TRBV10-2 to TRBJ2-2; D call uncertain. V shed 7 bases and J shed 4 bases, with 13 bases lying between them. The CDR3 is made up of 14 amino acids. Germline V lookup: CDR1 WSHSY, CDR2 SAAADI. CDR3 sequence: CASTAFTSTGELFF. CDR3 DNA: TGCGCCAGCACCGCGTTTACTTCCACCGGGGAGCTGTTTTTT.

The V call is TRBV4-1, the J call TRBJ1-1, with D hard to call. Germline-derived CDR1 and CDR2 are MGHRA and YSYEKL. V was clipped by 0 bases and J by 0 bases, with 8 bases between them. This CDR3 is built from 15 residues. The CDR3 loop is CASSQEPGLNTEAFF. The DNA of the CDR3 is TGCGCCAGCAGCCAAGAGCCCGGGTTGAACACTGAAGCTTTCTTT.

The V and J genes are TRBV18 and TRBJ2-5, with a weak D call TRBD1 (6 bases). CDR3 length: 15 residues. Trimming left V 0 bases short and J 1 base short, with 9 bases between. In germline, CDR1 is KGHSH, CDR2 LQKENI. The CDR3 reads CASSPPGQPQETQYF. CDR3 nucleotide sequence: TGTGCCAGCTCACCACCCGGACAGCCCCAAGAGACCCAGTACTTC.

The CDR3 reads CAISEPKNGGRAGSYEQYF. The CDR3 DNA follows: TGTGCCATCAGTGAGCCGAAGAACGGAGGAAGAGCGGGATCCTACGAGCAGTACTTC. The chain has TRBV10-3 and TRBJ2-7, with 7 bases aligning to TRBD2. This CDR3 region has 19 residues. In germline, CDR1 is ENHRY, CDR2 SYGVKD. Germline trimming cut 2 bases from V and 1 base from J; bases unmatched to any gene: 17.

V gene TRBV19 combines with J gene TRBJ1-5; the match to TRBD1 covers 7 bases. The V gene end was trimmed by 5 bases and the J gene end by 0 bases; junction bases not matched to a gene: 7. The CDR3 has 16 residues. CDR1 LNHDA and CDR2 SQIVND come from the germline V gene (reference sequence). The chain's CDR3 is CASSLDREYSNQPQHF. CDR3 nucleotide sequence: TGTGCCAGTAGTCTCGACAGGGAATATAGCAATCAGCCCCAGCATTTT.

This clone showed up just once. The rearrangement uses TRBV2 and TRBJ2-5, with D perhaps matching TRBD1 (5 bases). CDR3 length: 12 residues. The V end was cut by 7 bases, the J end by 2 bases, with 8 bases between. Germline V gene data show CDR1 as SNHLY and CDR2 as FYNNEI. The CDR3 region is CASNSGQETQYF. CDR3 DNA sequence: TGTGCCAGCAATTCAGGGCAAGAGACCCAGTACTTC.

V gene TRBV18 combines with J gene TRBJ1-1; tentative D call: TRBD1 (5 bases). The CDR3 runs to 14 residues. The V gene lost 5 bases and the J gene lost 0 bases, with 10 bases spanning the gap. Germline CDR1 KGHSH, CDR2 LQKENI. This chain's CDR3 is CASSLQALNTEAFF. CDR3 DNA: TGTGCCAGCTCATTACAGGCCCTGAACACTGAAGCTTTCTTT.

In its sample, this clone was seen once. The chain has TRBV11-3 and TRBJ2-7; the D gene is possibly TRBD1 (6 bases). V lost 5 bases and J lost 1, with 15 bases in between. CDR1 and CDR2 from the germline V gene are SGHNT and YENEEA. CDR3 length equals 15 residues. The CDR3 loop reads CASSPEGGFSYEQYF. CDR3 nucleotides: TGTGCCAGCAGCCCCGAAGGGGGATTTTCCTACGAGCAGTACTTC.